The 30 T cell receptor beta chains in this list originate from one sample, sequenced in a study of blood T cells in healthy people across ages. The use of a sample-barcoded 5' primer and a J-beta primer mix characterized a second PCR of about 6 to 11 cycles. TCRdb re-derived calls from the 5' RACE reads in MiXCR, one entry per CDR3 protein. The data contain approximately 2,000,000 distinct CDR3 sequences, roughly 43% of them singletons. The sequenced sample consisted of blood. These TCRs come from a human donor in good health.

This clonotype has just a few counts. The chain employs TRBV6-5 and TRBJ2-3, with 14 bases fitting TRBD2. Germline V gene lookup returns CDR1 MNHEY and CDR2 SVGAGI. The CDR3 spans 17 residues. Unmatched junction bases numbered 9, after V lost 5 bases and J lost 5 bases. CDR3 sequence: CASSLETSGGVGDTQYF. CDR3 in DNA: TGTGCCAGCAGTCTCGAGACTAGCGGGGGGGTCGGAGATACGCAGTATTTT.

This chain uses TRBV4-1 with TRBJ1-5; D remains ambiguous. Germline V gene data show CDR1 as MGHRA and CDR2 as YSYEKL. Trimming removed 2 bases from V and 4 bases from J, with 9 bases in between. The CDR3 extends over 14 amino acids. CDR3 amino acids: CASSQFPGNQPQHF. The DNA of the CDR3 is TGCGCCAGCAGCCAATTCCCGGGTAATCAGCCCCAGCATTTT.

The chain links TRBV5-5 to TRBJ2-2; D may match TRBD1 or TRBD2 (5 bases each). The V and J ends lost 4 bases and 7 bases respectively, with 20 bases between them. CDR1 and CDR2 (germline): SGHKS, YYEKEE (reference sequence). The CDR3 spans 16 residues. CDR3 region: CASSLGAYRDYGELFF. The CDR3 bases are TGTGCCAGCAGCCTCGGGGCTTACAGAGATTACGGGGAGCTGTTTTTT.

This chain joins TRBV25-1 and TRBJ2-5; either TRBD1 or TRBD2 may supply D (6 bases each). Between the trimmed V and J ends, which lost 2 bases and 5 bases, there was a span of 21 bases. The CDR3 runs to 17 residues. CDR1 is MGHDK and CDR2 is SYGVNS in the germline V gene. The CDR3 loop reads CASSEPLGAGRPETQYF. As DNA, the CDR3 is TGTGCCAGCAGTGAACCTCTGGGGGCGGGGCGTCCGGAGACCCAGTACTTC.

The chain recombines TRBV7-2 with TRBJ2-3; TRBD2 aligns across 9 bases. Losses at the gene ends were 4 bases for V and 5 bases for J; bases not matched to a gene: 10. This CDR3 has 16 residues. Germline V CDR1 and CDR2: SGHTA, FQGNSA. This CDR3 reads CASSSGLASGLDTQYF. The CDR3 DNA reads TGTGCCAGCAGCTCCGGACTAGCGTCGGGTCTAGATACGCAGTATTTT.

This rearrangement joins TRBV7-6 to TRBJ1-4; 8 nucleotides agree with TRBD1. This CDR3 spans 14 amino acids. The germline CDR1 and CDR2 sequences are SGHVS and FNYEAQ. V lost 6 bases to trimming and J lost 7 bases; unmatched junction nucleotides: 7. Written as DNA, the CDR3 is TGTGCCAGCAGATCAGGACAGGGAGGTGAAAAACTGTTTTTT. Protein product: CASRSGQGGEKLFF. Based on the CDR3 plus reference TRBV7-6 and TRBJ1-4, the full variable domain is GAGVSQSPRYKVTKRGQDVALRCDPISGHVSLYWYRQALGQGPEFLTYFNYEAQQDKSGLPNDRFSAERPEGSISTLTIQRTEQRDSAMYRCASRSGQGGEKLFFGSGTQLSVL.

This chain joins TRBV12-3 or TRBV12-4 and TRBJ2-7; 8 nucleotides align to TRBD2. This CDR3 has 19 residues. V shed 3 bases and J 2 bases; nucleotides not matched to a gene: 18. The CDR3 is CASSFWGSRRGAQAYEQYF. The CDR3 DNA sequence: TGTGCCAGCAGTTTCTGGGGGAGTCGGCGGGGGGCCCAAGCCTACGAGCAGTACTTC.

V gene TRBV7-8 combines with J gene TRBJ2-4, with 7 bases aligning to TRBD1. Germline-derived CDR1 and CDR2 are SGHVS and FQNEAQ. The CDR3 totals 16 residues. V was clipped by 5 bases and J by 0 bases; unmatched bases: 7. The CDR3 sequence is CASSPDRALAKNIQYF. Written as DNA, the CDR3 is TGTGCCAGCAGCCCAGACAGGGCGTTAGCCAAAAACATTCAGTACTTC.

The rearrangement uses TRBV12-3 or TRBV12-4 and TRBJ2-7; TRBD1 matches 7 bases. This CDR3 has 15 amino acids. The trim removed 7 bases at V and 0 bases at J, leaving 9 bases unmatched. The CDR3 loop is CASTLRTGVSYEQYF. CDR3 nucleotide sequence: TGTGCCAGCACTTTGCGGACAGGAGTCTCCTACGAGCAGTACTTC.

The genes are TRBV4-3 and TRBJ2-1, with D perhaps assigned TRBD1 or TRBD2 (5 bases each). The DNA end is a closer match to TRBJ2-7, so the J assignment may be wrong. Germline V gene sequence: CDR1 LGHNA, CDR2 YSLEER. The CDR3 spans 13 residues. The CDR3 protein is CASSQELGDEQYF. CDR3 coding DNA: TGCGCCAGCAGCCAAGAGTTGGGGGACGAGCAGTACTTC.

CDR3 DNA: TGTGCCAGCAGCCCCAGCGGGGAGAATCAGCCCCAGCATTTT. Its protein is CASSPSGENQPQHF. V usage is TRBV27 and J usage is TRBJ1-5; D is ambiguous. From germline, CDR1 is MNHEY and CDR2 SMNVEV (reference sequence). V shed 6 bases and J shed 4 bases, with 13 bases lying between them. The CDR3 is 14 amino acids.

The chain uses TRBV7-9 and TRBJ1-4, with 8 bases that match TRBD1. V lost 5 bases, J lost 7 bases, and 6 bases stayed unmatched. In germline, CDR1 is SEHNR, CDR2 FQNEAQ (reference sequence). This CDR3 spans 14 amino acids. In DNA form, the CDR3 reads TGTGCCAGCAGCACCCCAGGGGGCAGTGAAAAACTGTTTTTT. It codes for CASSTPGGSEKLFF.

The chain recombines TRBV7-2 with TRBJ2-4, with D possibly being TRBD1 (7 bases). Trimming left V 8 bases short and J 7 bases short, with 18 bases between. There are 14 residues in the CDR3. Germline values: CDR1 SGHTA, CDR2 FQGNSA. The CDR3 nucleotides are TGTGCCAGCGGCTCTCAGGGGGGTGGGAACATTCAGTACTTC. It specifies CASGSQGGGNIQYF.

The chain recombines TRBV4-3 with TRBJ2-4; the match to TRBD1 covers 7 bases. Germline CDR1 reads LGHNA; CDR2 reads YSLEER. Trimming at V came to 3 bases and at J to 13 bases, leaving 18 bases not matched to a gene. This CDR3 is 16 amino acids long. CDR3 nucleotide sequence: TGCGCCAGCAGCCAGGATGAGGGGGCAGGCTACAATGAGCAGTACTTC. This encodes CASSQDEGAGYNEQYF.

V usage is TRBV3-1 and J usage is TRBJ1-1; D is undetermined. Trimming cost V 10 bases and J 1 base, with 13 bases left between them. The germline V gene encodes CDR1 LGHDT and CDR2 YNNKEL (reference sequence). The CDR3 extends over 13 amino acids. CDR3 DNA: TGTGCCACACTAGGCTCCGCGAACACTGAAGCTTTCTTT. Protein product: CATLGSANTEAFF.

The chain links TRBV25-1 to TRBJ2-7; TRBD2 might be the D (6 bases). Germline CDR1 and CDR2: MGHDK and SYGVNS. This CDR3 is built from 15 residues. Trimming left V 1 base short and J 5 bases short, with 15 bases between. The CDR3 DNA sequence: TGTGCCAGCAGTGAATTGTCAGGGCGGGAAAACGAGCAGTACTTC. It yields the protein CASSELSGRENEQYF.

The chain links TRBV29-1 to TRBJ2-3; D is unclear. The CDR3 extends over 14 amino acids. Germline V gives CDR1 SQVTM, CDR2 ANQGSEA. V lost 3 bases, J lost 3 bases, and 13 bases lay in between. The DNA for the CDR3 is TGCAGCGTTGACTTCCTGTTGGGGACAGATACGCAGTATTTT. This translates into CSVDFLLGTDTQYF.

The CDR3 DNA reads TGTGCCAGCAGCCCCATACCGGGGACTAGCGGGGGGCCCTTATACAATGAGCAGTTCTTC. Amino acids: CASSPIPGTSGGPLYNEQFF. The rearrangement joins TRBV6-2 or TRBV6-3 to TRBJ2-1; 15 nucleotides match TRBD2. This CDR3 has 20 amino acids. V shed 6 bases and J 4 bases; nucleotides not matched to a gene: 16. The germline CDR1 and CDR2 sequences are MNHEY and SVGEGT.

To note about this clonotype: One end of the junction fails to match germline, which may point to a read error. For the CDR3, the DNA is TGTGCCTGCAGCCCGAGGACAGGGGATTATGAGCAGTTCTTC. Protein product: CACSPRTGDYEQFF. V gene TRBV7-2 combines with J gene TRBJ2-1, with 9 bases lining up with TRBD1. The CDR3 is 14 residues long. CDR1 SGHTA and CDR2 FQGNSA come from the germline V gene.

The chain links TRBV28 to TRBJ2-7; D is unclear. Germline assignment: CDR1 MDHEN and CDR2 SYDVKM. V lost 3 bases and J lost 6, with 12 bases in between. The CDR3 runs 13 residues. The CDR3 region is CASSLAQTCEQYF. CDR3 coding DNA: TGTGCCAGCAGTTTGGCGCAGACCTGCGAGCAGTACTTC.

This clonotype has only a few counts. J is TRBJ2-1 and V is TRBV3-1; the match to TRBD2 covers 8 bases. The CDR3 is 16 residues long. Germline CDR1 LGHDT, CDR2 YNNKEL (reference sequence). J was trimmed by 3 bases and V by 0 bases; bases with no gene match: 4. CDR3 sequence reads: CASSQDRGGDYNEQFF. The CDR3 DNA is TGTGCCAGCAGCCAAGACCGGGGGGGGGACTACAATGAGCAGTTCTTC.

This clonotype was recorded many times. This chain joins TRBV20-1 and TRBJ2-3; D is unclear. CDR1 is DFQATT and CDR2 is SNEGSKA in the germline V gene (reference sequence). CDR3 length: 14 amino acids. V was shortened by 0 bases and J by 4 bases, with 11 bases between the two germline ends. CDR3 sequence (DNA): TGCAGTGCTAGAGATCGTCGAGGAGCAGATACGCAGTATTTT. Protein product: CSARDRRGADTQYF.

The table lists this clonotype with a few counts. The chain couples TRBV4-2 to TRBJ1-6; 8 bases agree with TRBD1. The J segment lost 10 bases and the V segment lost 4 bases, leaving 18 bases of the junction unmatched. This CDR3 comprises 18 residues. CDR1 LGHNA and CDR2 YNFKEQ come from the germline V gene. DNA for the CDR3: TGTGCCAGCAGCCCCCAGGTTTCTCAGGGGGCCCTCGGATCACCCCTCCACTTT. This sequence encodes CASSPQVSQGALGSPLHF.

This clonotype has a handful of counts. The chain couples TRBV7-2 to TRBJ2-3; D may be TRBD2 (7 bases). The CDR3 is 15 amino acids. Per the germline V gene, CDR1 is SGHTA and CDR2 is FQGNSA. Trimming cost V 5 bases and J 2 bases, with 14 bases left between them. The CDR3 protein is CASSPWGGPTDTQYF. The CDR3 DNA is TGTGCCAGCAGCCCTTGGGGGGGGCCCACAGATACGCAGTATTTT.

This clonotype was detected ten times or more. The chain joins TRBV4-1 to TRBJ2-5, with TRBD2 matching over 7 bases. Germline CDR1 and CDR2: MGHRA and YSYEKL. CDR3 length: 15 residues. After removal of 4 bases from V and 4 bases from J, the junction contained 9 bases not matched to a gene. The CDR3 DNA reads as TGCGCCAGCAGCCCGATTGGGAGGGATCGAGAGACCCAGTACTTC. This gives the protein CASSPIGRDRETQYF.

The CDR3 is CASSMALTNTEAFF. In DNA form, the CDR3 reads TGTGCCAGCAGTATGGCCTTGACGAACACTGAAGCTTTCTTT. The gene calls are TRBV25-1 and TRBJ1-1; D is undetermined. CDR3 length: 14 amino acids. With 5 bases removed from V and 1 base from J, the gap between germline ends came to 11 bases. Germline CDR1 and CDR2: MGHDK and SYGVNS.

This clonotype was seen a handful of times. The V call is TRBV29-1, the J call TRBJ2-7; the match to TRBD2 covers 11 bases. Germline-derived CDR1 and CDR2 are SQVTM and ANQGSEA. V trimming: 7 bases; J trimming: 3 bases; junction bases outside the gene matches: 14. The CDR3 spans 16 residues. The CDR3 DNA reads TGCAGCGCCGTCTGTCTCCTAGCGGGGGGCAACTACGAGCAGTACTTC. This codes for CSAVCLLAGGNYEQYF.

The chain couples TRBV9 to TRBJ1-3, with 9 bases aligning to TRBD1. The germline gives CDR1 SGDLS, CDR2 YYNGEE. The CDR3 runs to 19 residues. V lost 4 bases to trimming and J lost 3 bases; unmatched junction nucleotides: 17. The CDR3 here is CASSLTRTGGAMGGNTIYF. The DNA for the CDR3 is TGTGCCAGCAGCCTTACCAGAACAGGGGGCGCTATGGGTGGAAACACCATATATTTT.

The V call is TRBV7-9, the J call TRBJ2-1, with 13 bases matching TRBD2. CDR3 length equals 16 residues. J lost 8 bases, V lost 5 bases, and 9 bases had no gene match. The germline gives CDR1 SEHNR, CDR2 FQNEAQ (reference sequence). In nucleotides, the CDR3 is TGTGCCAGCAGCATGGGACTAGCGGGGTCCTCCGATGAGCAGTTCTTC. Protein product: CASSMGLAGSSDEQFF.

V usage is TRBV15 and J usage is TRBJ1-2; no definite D call. Trimming removed 0 bases from V and 0 bases from J, with 11 bases in between. Germline V gene data show CDR1 as LNHNV and CDR2 as YYDKDF (reference sequence). The CDR3 loop spans 16 amino acids. CDR3 residues: CATSREGRVANYGYTF. The DNA for the CDR3 is TGTGCCACCAGCAGAGAAGGGAGAGTCGCTAACTATGGCTACACCTTC.